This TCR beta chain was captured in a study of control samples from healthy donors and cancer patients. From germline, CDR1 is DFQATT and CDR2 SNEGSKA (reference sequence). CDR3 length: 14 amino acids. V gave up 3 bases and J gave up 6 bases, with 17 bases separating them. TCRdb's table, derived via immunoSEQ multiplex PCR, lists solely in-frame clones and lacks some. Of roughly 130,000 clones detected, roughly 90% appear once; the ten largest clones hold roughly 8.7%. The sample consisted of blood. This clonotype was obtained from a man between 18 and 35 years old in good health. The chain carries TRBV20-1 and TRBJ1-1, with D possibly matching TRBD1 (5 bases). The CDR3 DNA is TGCAGTGCTAGTAGTCCAGGGAGATTAGCTGAAGCTTTCTTT. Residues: CSASSPGRLAEAFF.